The source of this TCR beta chain is a study of blood T cells in healthy people across ages. Findings of the study overall: The fall in TCR beta diversity per million T cells was roughly linear with age.

This clonotype showed up many times. Its antigen remains unidentified. V gave up 6 bases and J gave up 0 bases; unmatched junction bases: 2. The CDR3 is made up of 14 amino acids. CDR1 SQVTM and CDR2 ANQGSEA come from the germline V gene. Primed by a sample-barcoded 5' primer and a J-beta primer mix, a second PCR proceeded for 7 to 11 cycles. TCRdb recomputed calls from the 5' RACE reads with MiXCR, one row per CDR3 protein. The data hold more than 500,000 distinct CDR3 sequences, with 25% to 30% observed a single time. The rearrangement uses TRBV29-1 and TRBJ2-5, with 12 bases matching TRBD1. This receptor was obtained from a woman aged 65 to 85 in good health. Material: blood. CDR3 DNA: TGCAGCGTGGGACAGGGGGCTTACCAAGAGACCCAGTACTTC. Encoded protein: CSVGQGAYQETQYF. The whole variable domain, remainder taken from reference TRBV29-1 and TRBJ2-5, is SAVISQKPSRDICQRGTSLTIQCQVDSQVTMMFWYRQQPGQSLTLIATANQGSEATYESGFVIDKFPISRPNLTFSTLTVSNMSPEDSSIYLCSVGQGAYQETQYFGPGTRLLVL.